This T cell receptor (beta chain) was obtained from a study of blood T cells in healthy people across ages. This CDR3 contains 16 residues. Germline V CDR1 and CDR2: MNHEY, SVGAGI. Trimming removed 0 bases from V and 8 bases from J; junction bases left unmatched: 10. Together with a sample-barcoded 5' primer, a J-beta primer mix was included in a second PCR lasting about 7 to 11 cycles. TCRdb reanalysed the 5' RACE reads using MiXCR and keeps one entry per CDR3 protein. The sample consists of nearly 1 million distinct CDR3 sequences, 51% of them appearing once. About 10 milliliters of peripheral blood were drawn from each donor into EDTA-treated tubes.

The chain has TRBV6-5 and TRBJ1-2, with 9 bases aligning to TRBD1. The source is a woman aged 60-75 years in good health. The source material was blood. CDR3 in DNA: TGTGCCAGCAGTTACTCCTTACCGGGACAGGGCTGGGGCTACACCTTC. As protein: CASSYSLPGQGWGYTF.